Each of the 27 T cell receptor beta chains below was sequenced from the same sample in a study of Tregs in tolerant kidney transplant recipients. The data were produced by immunoSEQ multiplex PCR, yet TCRdb's version contains in-frame clones alone and is incomplete. This repertoire comprises tens of thousands of clones; its ten largest clones make up less than 2%. Mixed chimerism was transient after nonmyeloablative marrow transplants from related graft donors. Sequencing was performed on CD4+ T cells from blood (PBMCs), taken 24 months after the transplant. Receptor source: a human patient who received a combined kidney and bone marrow transplant. Some T cells may be graft donor cells.

About this clone: The read terminates 3 residues ahead of where the CDR3 ends, so the germline J gene completes it. The J gene is TRBJ2-5, the V gene TRBV5-4; 7 bases are shared with TRBD2. This CDR3 is 14 amino acids long. Looked up from germline, CDR1 is SGHNT and CDR2 is YYREEE (reference sequence). The ends lost 4 bases at V and 4 bases at J; junction bases unmatched: 7. Here the CDR3 reads CASSPSGGSETQYF. The sequenced part of the CDR3 DNA is TGTGCCAGCAGCCCATCGGGGGGATCAGAGACC.

A remark on this clone: The read stops 3 residues short of the end of the CDR3; the missing end is completed from the germline J gene. The chain employs TRBV7-3 and TRBJ2-2; 7 nucleotides match TRBD1. CDR1 SGHTA and CDR2 FQGTGA come from the germline V gene. The V gene end was trimmed by 4 bases and the J gene end by 4 bases; junction bases not matched to a gene: 3. The CDR3 contains 14 residues. CDR3 in amino acids: CASSSGQVTGELFF. The CDR3 bases that were read are TGTGCCAGCAGCTCCGGACAGGTCACCGGGGAG.

About this clone itself: The CDR3 goes on 3 residues after the read ends, and that part is filled in from the germline J gene. This chain links TRBV5-1 with TRBJ2-5; maybe TRBD1 (6 bases). Between the trimmed V and J ends, which lost 4 bases and 3 bases, there was a span of 10 bases. The CDR3 runs to 13 residues. Germline CDR1 is SGHRS and CDR2 is YFSETQ. This CDR3 reads CASSLQGEETQYF. The CDR3 DNA, read in part, is TGCGCCAGCAGCCTACAGGGTGAAGAGACC.

Notes on this clone: With the read ending 3 residues before the CDR3 end, the germline J gene is used to fill in that end. This chain uses TRBV6-4 with TRBJ2-1, with 7 bases aligning to TRBD1. The germline V gene has CDR1 MRHNA and CDR2 SNTAGT. The CDR3 spans 13 residues. J lost 5 bases, V lost 9 bases, and 7 bases had no gene match. The covered CDR3 bases are TGTGCCAGTTATAGCCAGGGGGACAATGAG. Translated, it gives CASYSQGDNE. The entire CDR3 protein reads CASYSQGDNEQFF.

The CDR3: CASSGTGGEQPQHF. The sequenced CDR3 bases are TGTGCCAGTAGTGGGACAGGGGGTGAGCAGCCC. The J gene is TRBJ1-5, the V gene TRBV19; TRBD1 agrees at 11 bases. The read halts 3 residues ahead of the CDR3 end, with the missing end drawn from the germline J gene. There are 14 residues in the CDR3. Germline loops: CDR1 LNHDA, CDR2 SQIVND (reference sequence). J lost 7 bases, V lost 5 bases, and 4 bases had no gene match.

On this clone: The read ends 3 residues shy of where the CDR3 ends; the end is completed using the germline J gene. The chain combines TRBV4-1 with TRBJ2-7; D is possibly TRBD2 (5 bases). With 0 bases removed from V and 6 bases from J, the gap between germline ends came to 12 bases. The CDR3 contains 14 residues. CDR1 is MGHRA, CDR2 YSYEKL, per germline. The CDR3 bases that were read are TGCGCCAGCAGCCAAGATTATGAGAGGGCCGAG. Translated: CASSQDYERAE. The entire CDR3 is CASSQDYERAEQYF.

Turning to this clone: Read coverage stops 3 residues before the CDR3 terminus; the germline J gene supplies the remainder. This sequence joins TRBV5-6 and TRBJ2-4; no clear D gene. The length of the CDR3 is 14 residues. Trimming took off 2 bases at V and 0 bases at J, with 6 bases between the two ends. Germline assignment: CDR1 SGHDT and CDR2 YYEEEE. CDR3 amino acids: CASSFVLAKNIQYF. The part of the CDR3 DNA that was read is TGTGCCAGCAGCTTTGTTCTAGCCAAAAACATT.

As for this clone: The read halts 3 residues ahead of the CDR3 end, with the missing end drawn from the germline J gene. The chain links TRBV7-2 to TRBJ2-2, with D tentatively TRBD1 (6 bases). The CDR3 runs 15 residues. The ends were cut back, 4 bases at V and 2 bases at J, with 11 bases in the middle. Germline assignment: CDR1 SGHTA and CDR2 FQGNSA. The CDR3 DNA, read in part, is TGTGCCAGCAGCTCGGGACAAACAAACACCGGGGAG. Translated: CASSSGQTNTGE. The full CDR3 protein reads CASSSGQTNTGELFF.

Note on this clone: With the read ending 3 residues before the CDR3 end, the germline J gene is used to fill in that end. The V and J genes are TRBV10-3 and TRBJ2-7; D is unclear. V lost 2 bases and J 2 bases, leaving 7 bases between the germline ends. The germline V gene has CDR1 ENHRY and CDR2 SYGVKD. The CDR3 spans 13 residues. CDR3 DNA (partial): TGTGCCATCAGTGAGACAGAGACCTACGAG. Translation: CAISETETYE. The entire CDR3 reads CAISETETYEQYF.

About this clone itself: Sequencing ends 3 residues short of the CDR3 end; the germline J gene provides the rest. The chain carries TRBV5-1 and TRBJ2-5; D is possibly TRBD1 (6 bases). Germline-derived CDR1 and CDR2 are SGHRS and YFSETQ. The V end was cut by 0 bases, the J end by 1 base, with 16 bases between. The CDR3 runs to 17 residues. The CDR3 sequence is CASSLAQERGGQETQYF. The sequenced CDR3 bases are TGCGCCAGCAGCTTGGCACAGGAGAGAGGGGGCCAAGAGACC. The whole variable domain, filled in from reference TRBV5-1 and TRBJ2-5, reads KAGVTQTPRYLIKTRGQQVTLSCSPISGHRSVSWYQQTPGQGLQFLFEYFSETQRNKGNFPGRFSGRQFSNSRSEMNVSTLELGDSALYLCASSLAQERGGQETQYFGPGTRLLVL.

Worth noting for this clone: The CDR3 end falls 3 residues outside the read, so it is completed with the germline J gene. The genes are TRBV5-1 and TRBJ2-7; 9 nucleotides align to TRBD2. CDR3 length: 15 residues. Per germline, CDR1 SGHRS and CDR2 YFSETQ. Trimming at V came to 4 bases and at J to 2 bases, leaving 7 bases not matched to a gene. The DNA read from the CDR3 is TGCGCCAGCAGCACTGGGACTAGCCCTACCTACGAG. Protein product: CASSTGTSPTYE. The entire CDR3 is CASSTGTSPTYEQYF.

As regards this clone: The CDR3 is cut off 3 residues early in the read; its end comes from the germline J gene. The rearrangement joins TRBV2 to TRBJ2-7; D gene unclear. This CDR3 spans 14 amino acids. Germline assignment: CDR1 SNHLY and CDR2 FYNNEI. V dropped 2 bases and J dropped 1 base, with 9 bases sitting between them. CDR3 bases read: TGTGCCAGCAGTGAACTCGCTAAATCCTACGAG. Amino acid sequence: CASSELAKSYE. The whole CDR3 protein reads CASSELAKSYEQYF.

As concerns this clone: The CDR3 end is not reached by the read, which stops 3 residues before it; the germline J gene fills it in. The chain is built from TRBV29-1 and TRBJ1-1; no clear D. Trimming cost V 7 bases and J 2 bases, with 11 bases left between them. CDR3 length: 12 amino acids. From germline, CDR1 is SQVTM and CDR2 ANQGSEA. The CDR3 DNA, read in part, is TGCAGCGGTGGGCAGAGAAACACTGAA. It yields the protein CSGGQRNTE. In full, the CDR3 is CSGGQRNTEAFF.

On this clone itself: The CDR3 extends 3 residues past the end of the read, so its final part is completed from the germline J gene. The V gene is TRBV20-1, the J gene TRBJ1-6, with D possibly matching TRBD1 (5 bases). The CDR3 loop spans 14 amino acids. The V end was cut by 6 bases, the J end by 6 bases, with 15 bases between. CDR1 is DFQATT, CDR2 SNEGSKA, per germline (reference sequence). The sequenced CDR3 bases are TGCAGTGCCCACGGTTACAGGCGTAATTCACCC. It yields the protein CSAHGYRRNSP. The whole CDR3 reads CSAHGYRRNSPLHF.

As to this clone: The missing CDR3 end, 3 residues past where the read stops, is filled in from the germline J gene. The gene calls are TRBV29-1 and TRBJ2-1; 14 bases line up with TRBD2. CDR3 length: 15 amino acids. CDR1 is SQVTM, CDR2 ANQGSEA, per germline. V trimming: 1 base; J trimming: 8 bases; junction bases outside the gene matches: 4. The part of the CDR3 DNA that was read is TGCAGCGTTGAAGGGGGACTAGCGGGAGCCGATGAG. It specifies CSVEGGLAGADE. The complete CDR3 protein is CSVEGGLAGADEQFF.

Comment on this clone: The missing CDR3 end, 3 residues past where the read stops, is filled in from the germline J gene. The V and J genes are TRBV7-3 and TRBJ2-1; 7 bases align to TRBD2. The CDR3 runs to 16 residues. Germline V gene sequence: CDR1 SGHTA, CDR2 FQGTGA. V trimming: 4 bases; J trimming: 7 bases; junction bases outside the gene matches: 13. CDR3 amino acids: CASSYGGAGPQNEQFF. CDR3 DNA (partial): TGTGCCAGCAGCTATGGGGGAGCGGGACCCCAAAATGAG. The whole variable domain, filled in from reference TRBV7-3 and TRBJ2-1, reads GAGVSQTPSNKVTEKGKYVELRCDPISGHTALYWYRQSLGQGPEFLIYFQGTGAADDSGLPNDRFFAVRPEGSVSTLKIQRTERGDSAVYLCASSYGGAGPQNEQFFGPGTRLTVL.

As concerns this clone: The read ends 3 residues before the CDR3 terminus; that terminus is restored from the germline J gene. The rearrangement uses TRBV5-8 and TRBJ2-5, with 13 bases lining up with TRBD2. Trimming cost V 4 bases and J 5 bases; bases outside gene matches: 5. Germline V gives CDR1 SGHTS, CDR2 YDEGEE. This CDR3 region has 15 residues. The covered CDR3 bases are TGTGCCAGCAGCGAAGGGACTAGCGGGAAGGAGACC. This encodes CASSEGTSGKET. Given in full, the CDR3 is CASSEGTSGKETQYF.

Of note for this clone: The DNA ends 3 residues before the CDR3 does, and the rest of the CDR3 is filled in from the germline J gene. V gene TRBV7-9 combines with J gene TRBJ1-1, with TRBD1 matching over 7 bases. Germline V gene sequence: CDR1 SEHNR, CDR2 FQNEAQ (reference sequence). CDR3 length: 14 amino acids. With V trimmed by 5 bases and J by 7 bases, 10 bases remained unmatched. CDR3 DNA, as far as it was read: TGTGCCAGCAGCGACCCGACAGGGTTCGTTGAA. This encodes CASSDPTGFVE. The complete CDR3 sequence is CASSDPTGFVEAFF.

Regarding this clone: The read ends 3 residues before the CDR3 terminus; that terminus is restored from the germline J gene. The chain recombines TRBV30 with TRBJ1-1; no clear D gene. V gave up 0 bases and J gave up 4 bases, with 6 bases separating them. Germline CDR1 and CDR2: GTSNPN and SVGIG (reference sequence). This CDR3 has 12 amino acids. Here the CDR3 reads CAWSVAGTEAFF. The part of the CDR3 DNA that was read is TGTGCCTGGAGTGTGGCAGGCACTGAA. The whole variable domain, remainder taken from reference TRBV30 and TRBJ1-1, is SQTIHQWPATLVQPVGSPLSLECTVEGTSNPNLYWYRQAAGRGLQLLFYSVGIGQISSEVPQNLSASRPQDRQFILSSKKLLLSDSGFYLCAWSVAGTEAFFGQGTRLTVV.

In the case of this clone: The CDR3 is cut off 3 residues early in the read; its end comes from the germline J gene. The rearrangement links TRBV5-1 to TRBJ2-3; D remains ambiguous. There are 15 residues in the CDR3. The V and J ends lost 0 bases and 4 bases respectively, with 12 bases between them. The V gene's germline CDR1 is SGHRS and CDR2 YFSETQ. CDR3 amino acids: CASSLEGLGPDTQYF. The covered CDR3 bases are TGCGCCAGCAGCTTGGAGGGCCTGGGCCCAGATACG.

About this clone: The sequence runs out 3 residues before the end of the CDR3; the remainder is reconstructed from the germline J gene. The rearrangement joins TRBV7-8 to TRBJ1-5, with TRBD1 identical over 7 bases. CDR3 length: 15 amino acids. J was trimmed by 3 bases and V by 3 bases; bases with no gene match: 5. The germline CDR1 and CDR2 sequences are SGHVS and FQNEAQ. CDR3 residues: CASSLTGFINQPQHF. The covered CDR3 bases are TGTGCCAGCAGCTTGACAGGGTTTATCAATCAGCCC.

About this clone: Coverage ceases 3 residues before the CDR3 finishes, and the germline J gene fills in the end. The genes are TRBV7-2 and TRBJ1-1; D unclear. Trimming cost V 7 bases and J 1 base, with 10 bases left between them. The CDR3 loop spans 13 amino acids. Germline loops: CDR1 SGHTA, CDR2 FQGNSA. The sequenced CDR3 bases are TGTGCCAGCATCATCGGCGGGAACACTGAA. Protein: CASIIGGNTE. The complete CDR3 sequence is CASIIGGNTEAFF.

On this clone itself: The read finishes 3 residues shy of the CDR3 end, and the germline J gene is used to complete it. The gene calls are TRBV10-3 and TRBJ1-3; tentatively, D is TRBD1 (5 bases). V was cut by 4 bases and J by 4 bases, with 8 bases left in between. The CDR3 consists of 13 residues. The germline V gene encodes CDR1 ENHRY and CDR2 SYGVKD. The covered CDR3 bases are TGTGCCATCAGTGGGCAGGGAGGAAACACC. Translated: CAISGQGGNT. The full CDR3 protein is CAISGQGGNTIYF.

In regard to this clone: The read gets to within 3 residues of the CDR3 end, and the germline J gene fills in the rest. The chain carries TRBV6-2 or TRBV6-3 and TRBJ2-5; 10 bases fit TRBD2. The CDR3 totals 16 residues. The V gene end was trimmed by 6 bases and the J gene end by 1 base; junction bases not matched to a gene: 8. Germline V gene lookup returns CDR1 MNHEY and CDR2 SVGEGT. The covered CDR3 bases are TGTGCCAGCAGACTCTGGACTAGCGGAATCCAAGAGACC. Residues: CASRLWTSGIQET. The full CDR3 sequence reads CASRLWTSGIQETQYF.

Notes on this clone: The read comes to an end 3 residues before the CDR3 does, leaving the germline J gene to fill in the end. This chain uses TRBV18 with TRBJ2-3; the D gene is possibly TRBD2 (5 bases). The V gene lost 6 bases and the J gene lost 0 bases, with 7 bases spanning the gap. The CDR3 runs to 13 residues. The V gene's germline CDR1 is KGHSH and CDR2 LQKENI. The DNA read from the CDR3 is TGTGCCAGCTCTAGGACTAGCACAGATACG. Translated, it gives CASSRTSTDT. The whole CDR3 is CASSRTSTDTQYF.

Points on this clone: Read data end 3 residues before the CDR3 end; the end is taken from the germline J gene. The chain has TRBV30 and TRBJ1-6, with 9 bases that match TRBD1. Losses at the gene ends were 4 bases for V and 7 bases for J; bases not matched to a gene: 8. Germline V gene data show CDR1 as GTSNPN and CDR2 as SVGIG (reference sequence). The CDR3 is 15 residues long. CDR3 bases read: TGTGCCTGGACGAGGACAGGGGTCCCCAATTCACCC. As protein: CAWTRTGVPNSP. The complete CDR3 protein is CAWTRTGVPNSPLHF.

Remarks on this clone: The read halts 3 residues ahead of the CDR3 end, with the missing end drawn from the germline J gene. V usage is TRBV2 and J usage is TRBJ1-4; tentatively, D is TRBD1 (5 bases). CDR3 length: 14 amino acids. Trimming stripped 4 bases from V and 3 bases from J, with 9 bases between. Germline CDR1 is SNHLY and CDR2 is FYNNEI. CDR3 sequence reads: CASSARVANEKLFF. CDR3 bases read: TGTGCCAGCAGTGCCAGGGTTGCTAATGAAAAA.